A selection of T cell receptor beta chains follows, all from one sample in a study of metastatic and nonmetastatic thyroid tumors. TCRdb re-processed the PCR reads through MiXCR. The sample carries 20,000 to 30,000 clones, approximately 19% recorded once. Material for sequencing was blood. These receptor sequences come from a male donor with papillary thyroid cancer or a benign thyroid nodule (not recorded which). Some clones in this sample may be carry-over from other donors' samples. Both conserved end residues are part of each CDR3. Rows give clone size only sometimes, using once, few, many, or a class for an expanded clone.

CDR3: CASSLGGSREEQYF; J: TRBJ2-3; size: NA; V: TRBV27
CDR3: CASSGRGQETQYF; J: TRBJ2-5; size: many; V: TRBV5-1
CDR3: CASSLTTGGLETQYF; J: TRBJ2-5; size: many; V: TRBV5-1
CDR3: CASSLSWQTFYERYF; J: TRBJ2-7; size: NA; V: TRBV7-9
CDR3: CSARDVREMNTEAFF; J: TRBJ1-1; size: many; V: TRBV20-1
CDR3: CASSVTSGTSGSRSGTGELFF; J: TRBJ2-2; size: many; V: TRBV9
CDR3: CASSVQGTSLHF; J: TRBJ1-6; size: many; V: TRBV7-9
CDR3: CASSVEGQGALHEQFF; J: TRBJ2-1; size: many; V: TRBV9
CDR3: CASTLRVAGYEQYF; J: TRBJ2-7; size: NA; V: TRBV28
CDR3: CASSLGQGGGYTF; J: TRBJ1-2; size: medium-sized; V: TRBV12-3/TRBV12-4
CDR3: CASNTLGPKGNSPLHF; J: TRBJ1-6; size: NA; V: TRBV5-1
CDR3: CSAQTSGRATYNEQFF; J: TRBJ2-1; size: NA; V: TRBV20-1
CDR3: CSAPTGTGGDSPLHF; J: TRBJ1-6; size: NA; V: TRBV20-1
CDR3: CASSHHLSGTTYEQYF; J: TRBJ2-7; size: NA; V: TRBV4-1
CDR3: CSARDKVAADQNQHF; J: TRBJ1-5; size: NA; V: TRBV20-1
CDR3: CASSSQGLARYNEQFF; J: TRBJ2-1; size: few; V: TRBV28
CDR3: CASSHTLEGGLPKNIQYF; J: TRBJ2-4; size: many; V: TRBV7-8
CDR3: CASRDEYEGYEQYF; J: TRBJ2-7; size: medium-sized; V: TRBV28
CDR3: CATSEPQGSDTQYF; J: TRBJ2-3; size: few; V: TRBV24-1
CDR3: CASSQVVTSGWEQYF; J: TRBJ2-7; size: many; V: TRBV4-1
CDR3: CASSYTGANQPQHF; J: TRBJ1-5; size: NA; V: TRBV6-5
CDR3: CASSVDAAGSPLHF; J: TRBJ1-6; size: many; V: TRBV9
CDR3: CASSQVDRGNTEAFF; J: TRBJ1-1; size: once; V: TRBV4-2
CDR3: CASSLDQGPYEQYF; J: TRBJ2-7; size: NA; V: TRBV5-1
CDR3: CASAISGSGADTQYF; J: TRBJ2-3; size: NA; V: TRBV18
CDR3: CASSQEDFETQYF; J: TRBJ2-5; size: many; V: TRBV3-1
CDR3: CASSSYVQGAHYEQFF; J: TRBJ2-1; size: NA; V: TRBV5-1
CDR3: CASSYPPGSGKMVGELFF; J: TRBJ2-2; size: many; V: TRBV6-2/TRBV6-3
CDR3: CASSQAHQGGQPQHF; J: TRBJ1-5; size: many; V: TRBV4-1
CDR3: CASSEAEGTEAFF; J: TRBJ1-1; size: medium-sized; V: TRBV6-1
CDR3: CASTGGFNEQYF; J: TRBJ2-7; size: few; V: TRBV6-1
CDR3: CTSSLAGSSSNENTIYF; J: TRBJ1-3; size: NA; V: TRBV11-1
CDR3: CAISDDGTGVLPQHF; J: TRBJ1-5; size: NA; V: TRBV10-3
CDR3: CASSGRGLAGSQETQYF; J: TRBJ2-5; size: many; V: TRBV9
CDR3: CASSVGTGIDTQYF; J: TRBJ2-3; size: many; V: TRBV9
CDR3: CATSDLFGSGYTF; J: TRBJ1-2; size: medium-sized; V: TRBV24-1
CDR3: CASRTSGIRNEQFF; J: TRBJ2-1; size: medium-sized; V: TRBV19
CDR3: CAEGTRTGINTGELFF; J: TRBJ2-2; size: many; V: TRBV11-2
CDR3: CASSDPGTSQFF; J: TRBJ2-1; size: many; V: TRBV25-1
CDR3: CASSLDTLANTGELFF; J: TRBJ2-2; size: many; V: TRBV11-1
CDR3: CASSLTLRTLNYGYTF; J: TRBJ1-2; size: medium-sized; V: TRBV27
CDR3: CASSYSAAGGDTQYF; J: TRBJ2-3; size: many; V: TRBV6-5
CDR3: CASSSVTGINYGYAF; J: TRBJ1-2; size: many; V: TRBV5-4
CDR3: CAISLGSRNEQFF; J: TRBJ2-1; size: few; V: TRBV10-3
CDR3: CATSGLAGEEQYF; J: TRBJ2-7; size: few; V: TRBV15
CDR3: CASSLNMNTEAFF; J: TRBJ1-1; size: many; V: TRBV27
CDR3: CASSSGGASGYNEQFF; J: TRBJ2-1; size: NA; V: TRBV4-2
CDR3: CASSRLRDRGVYEQYF; J: TRBJ2-7; size: NA; V: TRBV27
CDR3: CASISISGVGGEHYF; J: TRBJ2-7; size: few; V: TRBV6-5
CDR3: CASSLWAGHEQYF; J: TRBJ2-7; size: many; V: TRBV2
CDR3: CATSRQASYEQYF; J: TRBJ2-7; size: medium-sized; V: TRBV15
CDR3: CASSLNTGELFF; J: TRBJ2-2; size: many; V: TRBV27
CDR3: CASSLQGSLETQYF; J: TRBJ2-5; size: many; V: TRBV18
CDR3: CSARDRDSMYYGYTF; J: TRBJ1-2; size: many; V: TRBV20-1
CDR3: CASSGLLRETVNQPQHF; J: TRBJ1-5; size: few; V: TRBV6-1
CDR3: CASRSSGSYNEQFF; J: TRBJ2-1; size: few; V: TRBV19
CDR3: CASSSYAGLTSGEQFF; J: TRBJ2-1; size: medium-sized; V: TRBV27
CDR3: CASTLLTSGSNTGELFF; J: TRBJ2-2; size: many; V: TRBV2